This TCR beta chain was sequenced for a study of blood T cell repertoires in COVID-19. Trimming took 0 bases from V and 3 from J, leaving 9 bases between them. This CDR3 has 15 residues. Per germline, CDR1 SGHRS and CDR2 YFSETQ. Individuals aged about 18 to 100 years were recruited from around 22 US areas. Assignment of participants to cohorts was predicated upon participant-reported clinical history. In the authors' methods: Estimation of nucleated cell counts relied on the amplification of reference gene primers. The repertoire was sequenced with immunoSEQ multiplex PCR; TCRdb's copy has only in-frame clones and lacks some. For V, J and clone size, that table is used; D and trimming come from the DNA. This sample yields 190,000 or so clones, of which 86% are seen a single time; about 4.7% belongs to the top ten.

The TCR sequence derives from a woman under 40 who had been exposed to COVID-19. The sequenced sample consisted of PBMCs or T cells enriched from blood (not recorded which). The chain carries TRBV5-1 and TRBJ1-4; D is possibly TRBD1 (5 bases). CDR3 residues: CASSLGGTANEKLFF. The CDR3 nucleotides are TGCGCCAGCAGCTTGGGCGGGACGGCTAATGAAAAACTGTTTTTT.